These T cell receptor beta chains were read from a single sample in a study of identical twins. TCRdb passed the 5' RACE reads through MiXCR, listing each CDR3 protein once. The sample carries 430,000 or so distinct CDR3 sequences, about 24% recorded once. The same sample was also used in a study of T cells expressing NK-cell markers.

Material: CD4+ T cells sorted from blood. These receptors all stem from a woman aged 18-30 years in good health. The CDR3 runs from the conserved cysteine through the conserved F or W. The order of the fields is J gene, V gene, clone size, D gene, CDR3 DNA, CDR3 protein. The D gene is left open where the match is weak. Clone size is given for some rows only: seen once, a few or many times, or a class if the clone is expanded.

TRBJ2-2,TRBV12-3/TRBV12-4,few,TRBD2,TGTGCCAGCAGTTCTGCACTAGCGGGGGGGCCCGGGGAGCTGTTTTTT,CASSSALAGGPGELFF
TRBJ2-3,TRBV7-2,once,-,TGTGCCAGCAGCTATTACTCAGATACGCAGTATTTT,CASSYYSDTQYF
TRBJ2-3,TRBV20-1,-,-,TGCAGTGCTAGAGACTGGGAGCCAGATACGCAGTATTTT,CSARDWEPDTQYF
TRBJ2-5,TRBV5-6,-,-,TGTGCCAGCAGCCCGGGGACACGATCTGGGCAAGAGACCCAGTACTTC,CASSPGTRSGQETQYF
TRBJ2-3,TRBV7-2,-,-,TGTGCCAGCAGCTATTCGGGACGACGCACAGATACGCAGTATTTT,CASSYSGRRTDTQYF
TRBJ2-3,TRBV29-1,-,-,TGCAGCGGCGCCCGGGATACGCAGTATTTT,CSGARDTQYF
TRBJ1-2,TRBV3-1,many,-,TGTGCCAGCAGCCAGAGACAGGCGGCCAAGGGCTACACCTTC,CASSQRQAAKGYTF
TRBJ1-3,TRBV5-1,few,-,TGCGCCAGCAGCCAACAGGGAGCTGGAAACACCATATATTTT,CASSQQGAGNTIYF
TRBJ2-3,TRBV6-1,-,-,TGTGCCAGCAGCCGGGACCGGCCCCCCACAGATACGCAGTATTTT,CASSRDRPPTDTQYF
TRBJ2-7,TRBV6-1,-,TRBD2,TGTGCCAGCAGTGAAAGTTTAGCGGGGCTTCGCGAGCAGTACTTC,CASSESLAGLREQYF
TRBJ2-5,TRBV4-2,-,TRBD1,TGTGCCAGCAGCCCGCCAGGAGGACAGGGGAGCGAGACCCAGTACTTC,CASSPPGGQGSETQYF
TRBJ1-2,TRBV6-1,few,TRBD1,TGTGCCAGCAGTCGGGACAGGCCCCACTCTAACTATGGCTACACCTTC,CASSRDRPHSNYGYTF
TRBJ1-5,TRBV6-1,-,TRBD1,TGTGCCACCAGGGGGCAAAGCAATCAGCCCCAGCGTTTT,CATRGQSNQPQRF
TRBJ1-5,TRBV12-3/TRBV12-4,many,-,TGTGCCAGCAGCTTAAGGGGCAATCAGCCCCAGCATTTT,CASSLRGNQPQHF
TRBJ2-3,TRBV29-1,-,-,TGCAGCGTCGCCGGTAGCTTCGTGGGCACAGATACGCAGTATTTT,CSVAGSFVGTDTQYF
TRBJ1-1,TRBV5-1,-,TRBD1,TGCGCCAGCAGCCCGGGACAGTTCTACACTGAAGCTTTCTTT,CASSPGQFYTEAFF
TRBJ2-5,TRBV20-1,-,-,TGCAGTGCTTATCGACACGTAAAAGAGACCCAGTACTTC,CSAYRHVKETQYF